This TCR beta chain was identified in a study of T cell repertoires in cytomegalovirus infection. Looking at the study overall: Public TCR beta signatures marked donors with CMV infection and the matching HLA. General study findings and limits: HLA-C-restricted TCR beta clonotypes specific for CMV led the ex vivo response. Public TCR beta family frequency separated CMV-and-HLA carriers, including in an independent cohort.

TCRdb ran MiXCR on the reads and lists one entry per CDR3 protein. The data hold approximately 500,000 distinct CDR3 sequences, with approximately 16% observed a single time. Between the trimmed V and J ends, which lost 5 bases and 1 base, there was a span of 11 bases. This CDR3 is built from 14 residues. From germline, CDR1 is SGHVS and CDR2 FQNEAQ. This clonotype was detected ten times or more. Its antigen is not known. The clonotype comes from a human donor in good health (CMV status not recorded). Some clones in this sample may be carry-over from other donors' samples. The V call is TRBV7-8, the J call TRBJ1-1, with D possibly being TRBD1 (5 bases). The sequenced sample was CD8+ T cells from PBMCs. The CDR3 nucleotides read TGTGCCAGCAGCACAAGACAGAGGAACACTGAAGCTTTCTTT. Encoded protein: CASSTRQRNTEAFF.